This TCR beta chain appears in the sequencing data of a study of cytomegalovirus exposure and HLA in healthy donors. Study-level points and caveats: Cytomegalovirus status was reportedly diagnosed by the classifier with high specificity and sensitivity.

Trimming took off 0 bases at V and 0 bases at J, with 18 bases between the two ends. Germline-derived CDR1 and CDR2 are SGHRS and YFSETQ. The CDR3 covers 18 residues. The PCR ran on 60 Vbeta and 13 Jbeta primers. Produced via immunoSEQ multiplex PCR; TCRdb's table is partial and in-frame only. The sample contains about 130,000 clones, roughly 80% of which appear only once. Notes on this clone: What it binds is unknown.

This rearrangement joins TRBV5-1 to TRBJ1-1; D might be TRBD1 (5 bases). This sequence was found in a woman aged 40 to 49 in good health and CMV-seropositive. Sequenced: PBMCs. CDR3 amino acids: CASSLGAGPSVLNTEAFF. The CDR3 region has the DNA TGCGCCAGCAGCTTGGGGGCAGGGCCTTCAGTATTGAACACTGAAGCTTTCTTT.